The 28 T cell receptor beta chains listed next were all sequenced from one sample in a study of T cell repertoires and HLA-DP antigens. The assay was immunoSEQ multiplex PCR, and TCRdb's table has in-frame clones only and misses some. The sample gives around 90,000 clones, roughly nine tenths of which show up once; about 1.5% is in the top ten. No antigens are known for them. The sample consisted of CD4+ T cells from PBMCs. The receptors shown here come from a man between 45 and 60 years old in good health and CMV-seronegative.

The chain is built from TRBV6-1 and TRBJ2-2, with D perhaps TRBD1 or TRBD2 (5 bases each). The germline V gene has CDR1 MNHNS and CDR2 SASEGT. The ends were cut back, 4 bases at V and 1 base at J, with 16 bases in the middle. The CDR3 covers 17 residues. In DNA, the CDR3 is TGTGCCAGCAGTGCCAAAGTCCGGGACCGGAACACCGGGGAGCTGTTTTTT. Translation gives CASSAKVRDRNTGELFF.

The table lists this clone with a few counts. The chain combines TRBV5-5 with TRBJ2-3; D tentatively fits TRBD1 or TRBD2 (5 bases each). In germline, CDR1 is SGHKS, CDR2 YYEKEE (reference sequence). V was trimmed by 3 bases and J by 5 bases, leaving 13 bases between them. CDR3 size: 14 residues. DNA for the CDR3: TGTGCCAGCAGCTGGCAGGGACGAGGAGATACGCAGTATTTT. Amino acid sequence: CASSWQGRGDTQYF.

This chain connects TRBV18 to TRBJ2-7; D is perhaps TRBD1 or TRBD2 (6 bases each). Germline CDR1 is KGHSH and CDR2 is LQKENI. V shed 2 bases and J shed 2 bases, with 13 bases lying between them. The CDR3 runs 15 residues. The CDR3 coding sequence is TGTGCCAGCTCACCAACGGGGGCCAGAACCTACGAGCAGTACTTC. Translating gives CASSPTGARTYEQYF.

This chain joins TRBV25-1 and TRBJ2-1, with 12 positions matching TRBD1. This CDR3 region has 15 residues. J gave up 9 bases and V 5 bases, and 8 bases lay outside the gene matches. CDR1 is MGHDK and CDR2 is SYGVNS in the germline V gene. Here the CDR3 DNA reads TGTGCCAGCAGTCCGTCCGGGACAGGGGGCTTTGAGCAGTTCTTC. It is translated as CASSPSGTGGFEQFF.

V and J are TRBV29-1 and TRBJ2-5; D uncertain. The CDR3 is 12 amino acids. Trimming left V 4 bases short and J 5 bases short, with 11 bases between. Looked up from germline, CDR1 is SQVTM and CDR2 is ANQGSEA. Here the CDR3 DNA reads TGCAGCGTTGTAACCTATCGCGAGACCCAGTACTTC. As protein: CSVVTYRETQYF.

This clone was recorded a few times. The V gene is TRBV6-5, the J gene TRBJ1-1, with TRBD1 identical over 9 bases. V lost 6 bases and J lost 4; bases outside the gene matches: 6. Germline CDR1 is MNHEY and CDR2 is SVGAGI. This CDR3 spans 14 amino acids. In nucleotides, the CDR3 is TGTGCCAGCAGCCGGGACAGGGTCGTCACTGAAGCTTTCTTT. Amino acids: CASSRDRVVTEAFF.

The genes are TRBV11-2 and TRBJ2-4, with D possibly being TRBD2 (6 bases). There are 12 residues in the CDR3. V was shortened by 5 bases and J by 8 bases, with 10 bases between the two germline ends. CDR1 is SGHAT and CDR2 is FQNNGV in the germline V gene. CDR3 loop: CASSPGEDIQYF. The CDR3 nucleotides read TGTGCCAGCAGCCCGGGGGAAGACATTCAGTACTTC.

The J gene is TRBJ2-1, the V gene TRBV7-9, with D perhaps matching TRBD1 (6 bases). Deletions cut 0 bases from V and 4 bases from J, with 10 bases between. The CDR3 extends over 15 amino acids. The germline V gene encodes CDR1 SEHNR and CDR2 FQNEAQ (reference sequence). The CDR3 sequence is CASSLASGQYNEQFF. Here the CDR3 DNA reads TGTGCCAGCAGCTTAGCGAGCGGACAGTACAATGAGCAGTTCTTC.

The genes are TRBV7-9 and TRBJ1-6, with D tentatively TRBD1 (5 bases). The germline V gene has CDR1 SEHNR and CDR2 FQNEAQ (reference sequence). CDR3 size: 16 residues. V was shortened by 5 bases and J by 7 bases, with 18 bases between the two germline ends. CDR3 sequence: CASSQMGQGRNSPLHF. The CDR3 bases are TGTGCCAGCAGCCAAATGGGGCAGGGAAGGAATTCACCCCTCCACTTT.

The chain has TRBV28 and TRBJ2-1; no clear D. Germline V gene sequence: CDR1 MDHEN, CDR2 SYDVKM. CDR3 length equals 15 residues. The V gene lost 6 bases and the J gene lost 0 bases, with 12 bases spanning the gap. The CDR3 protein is CASSSARSSYNEQFF. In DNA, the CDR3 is TGTGCCAGCAGCTCTGCACGGAGCTCCTACAATGAGCAGTTCTTC.

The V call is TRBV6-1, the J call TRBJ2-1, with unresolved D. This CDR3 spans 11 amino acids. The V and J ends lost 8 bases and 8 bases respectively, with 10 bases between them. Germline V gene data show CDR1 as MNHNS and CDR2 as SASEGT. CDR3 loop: CASFHFHEQFF. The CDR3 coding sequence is TGTGCCAGCTTTCATTTTCATGAGCAGTTCTTC.

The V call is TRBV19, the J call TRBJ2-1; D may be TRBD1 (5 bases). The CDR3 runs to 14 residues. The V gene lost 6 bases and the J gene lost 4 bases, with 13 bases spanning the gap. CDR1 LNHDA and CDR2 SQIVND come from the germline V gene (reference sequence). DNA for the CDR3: TGTGCCAGTAGCACTCGTGGGGCATACAATGAGCAGTTCTTC. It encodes CASSTRGAYNEQFF.

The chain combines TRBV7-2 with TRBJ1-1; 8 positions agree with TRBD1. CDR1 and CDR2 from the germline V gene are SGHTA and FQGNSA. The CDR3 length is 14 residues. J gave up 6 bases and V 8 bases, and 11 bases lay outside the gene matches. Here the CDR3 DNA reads TGTGCCAGCGGCGTCCGGGACAGGAGCTCTGAAGCTTTCTTT. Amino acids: CASGVRDRSSEAFF.

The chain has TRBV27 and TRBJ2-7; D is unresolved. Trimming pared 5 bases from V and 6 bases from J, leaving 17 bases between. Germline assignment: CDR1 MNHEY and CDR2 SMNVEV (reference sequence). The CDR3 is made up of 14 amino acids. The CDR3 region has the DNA TGTGCCAGCAGTCCCCGGGTCCCCCAGGCCGAGCAGTACTTC. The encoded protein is CASSPRVPQAEQYF.

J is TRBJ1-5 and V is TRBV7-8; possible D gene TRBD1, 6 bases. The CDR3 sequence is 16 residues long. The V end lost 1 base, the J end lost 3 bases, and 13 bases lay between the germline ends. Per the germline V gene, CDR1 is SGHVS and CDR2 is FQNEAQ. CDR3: CASSLGGGQINQPQHF. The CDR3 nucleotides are TGTGCCAGCAGCTTAGGCGGGGGACAAATCAATCAGCCCCAGCATTTT.

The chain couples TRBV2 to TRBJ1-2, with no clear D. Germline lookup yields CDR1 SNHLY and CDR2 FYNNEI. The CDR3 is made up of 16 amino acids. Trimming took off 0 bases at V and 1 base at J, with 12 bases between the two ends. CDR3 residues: CASSEAILGLNYGYTF. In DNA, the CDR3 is TGTGCCAGCAGTGAAGCGATTTTGGGTCTTAACTATGGCTACACCTTC.

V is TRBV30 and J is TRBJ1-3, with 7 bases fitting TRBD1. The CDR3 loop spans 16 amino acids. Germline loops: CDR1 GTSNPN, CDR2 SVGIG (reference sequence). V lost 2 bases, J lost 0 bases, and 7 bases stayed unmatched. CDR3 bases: TGTGCCTGGAGTAAGGGGGCTGTCAACTCTGGAAACACCATATATTTT. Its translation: CAWSKGAVNSGNTIYF.

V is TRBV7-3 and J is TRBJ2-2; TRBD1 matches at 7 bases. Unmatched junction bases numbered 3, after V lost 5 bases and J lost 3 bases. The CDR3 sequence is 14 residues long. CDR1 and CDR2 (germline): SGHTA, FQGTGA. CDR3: CASSPQGYTGELFF. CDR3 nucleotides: TGTGCCAGCAGCCCACAGGGGTACACCGGGGAGCTGTTTTTT.

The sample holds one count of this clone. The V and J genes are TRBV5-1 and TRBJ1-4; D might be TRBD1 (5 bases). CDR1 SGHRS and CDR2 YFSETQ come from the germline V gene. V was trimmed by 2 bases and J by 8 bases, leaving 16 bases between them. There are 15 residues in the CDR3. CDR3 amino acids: CASSFQGSSGEKLFF. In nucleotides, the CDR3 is TGCGCCAGCAGCTTTCAGGGAAGTTCGGGCGAAAAACTGTTTTTT.

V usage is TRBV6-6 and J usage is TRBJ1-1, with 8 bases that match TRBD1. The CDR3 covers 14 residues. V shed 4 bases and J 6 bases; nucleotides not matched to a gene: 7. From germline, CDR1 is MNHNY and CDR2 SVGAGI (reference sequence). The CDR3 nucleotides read TGTGCCAGCAGTTGGGGACAGGTAGGCGCTGAAGCTTTCTTT. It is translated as CASSWGQVGAEAFF.

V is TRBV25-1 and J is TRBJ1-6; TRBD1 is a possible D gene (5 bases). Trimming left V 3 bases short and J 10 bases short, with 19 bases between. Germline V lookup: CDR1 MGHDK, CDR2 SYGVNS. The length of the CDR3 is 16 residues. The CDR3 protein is CASSDPGLTKGSPLHF. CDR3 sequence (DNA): TGTGCCAGCAGTGATCCGGGACTCACAAAGGGGTCACCCCTCCACTTT.

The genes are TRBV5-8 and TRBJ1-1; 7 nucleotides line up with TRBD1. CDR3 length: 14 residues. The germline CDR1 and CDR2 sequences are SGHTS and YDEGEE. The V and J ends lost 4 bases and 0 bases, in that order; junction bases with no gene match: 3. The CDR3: CASSGTVMNTEAFF. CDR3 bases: TGTGCCAGCAGCGGGACAGTTATGAACACTGAAGCTTTCTTT.

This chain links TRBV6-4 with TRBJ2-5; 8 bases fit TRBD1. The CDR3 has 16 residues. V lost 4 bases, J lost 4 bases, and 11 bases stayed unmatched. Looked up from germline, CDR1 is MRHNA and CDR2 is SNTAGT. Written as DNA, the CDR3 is TGTGCCAGCAGTGTCGGGACAGGTGCTGCCCCAGAGACCCAGTACTTC. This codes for CASSVGTGAAPETQYF.

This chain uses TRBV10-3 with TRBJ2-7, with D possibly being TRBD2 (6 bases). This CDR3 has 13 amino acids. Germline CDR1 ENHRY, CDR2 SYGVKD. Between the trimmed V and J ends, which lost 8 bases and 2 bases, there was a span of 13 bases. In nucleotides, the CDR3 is TGTGCCATCCGGGACTCGGGAACCTACGAGCAGTACTTC. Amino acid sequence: CAIRDSGTYEQYF.

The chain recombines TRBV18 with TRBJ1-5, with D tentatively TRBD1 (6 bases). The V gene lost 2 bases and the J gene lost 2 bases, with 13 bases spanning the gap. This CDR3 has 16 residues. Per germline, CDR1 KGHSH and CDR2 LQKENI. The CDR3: CASSPNYRVGNQPQHF. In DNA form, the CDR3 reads TGTGCCAGCTCACCAAACTACAGGGTCGGCAATCAGCCCCAGCATTTT.

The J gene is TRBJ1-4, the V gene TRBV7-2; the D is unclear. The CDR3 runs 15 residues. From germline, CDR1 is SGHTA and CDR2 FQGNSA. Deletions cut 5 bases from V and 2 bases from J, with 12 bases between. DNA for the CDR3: TGTGCCAGCAGCCCGACCCCAGCGACTAATGAAAAACTGTTTTTT. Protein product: CASSPTPATNEKLFF.

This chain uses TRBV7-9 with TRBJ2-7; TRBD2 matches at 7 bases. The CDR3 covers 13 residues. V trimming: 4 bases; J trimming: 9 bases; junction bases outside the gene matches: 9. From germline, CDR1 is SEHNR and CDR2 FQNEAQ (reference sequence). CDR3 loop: CASSSIGRTRQYF. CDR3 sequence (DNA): TGTGCCAGCAGCTCGATCGGGAGGACGAGGCAGTACTTC.

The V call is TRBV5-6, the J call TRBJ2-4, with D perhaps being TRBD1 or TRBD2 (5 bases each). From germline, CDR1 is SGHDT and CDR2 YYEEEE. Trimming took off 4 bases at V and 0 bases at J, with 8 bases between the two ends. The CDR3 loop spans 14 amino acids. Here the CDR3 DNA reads TGTGCCAGCAGCGATGGGACAGCCAAAAACATTCAGTACTTC. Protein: CASSDGTAKNIQYF.